Below, 16 T cell receptor beta chains from the same sample are listed, as sequenced in a study of T-cell reconstitution after alpha-beta-depleted transplantation in children (dated by TCRdb to the mid-2010s). The library relied on PCR. The reads were generated on an Illumina HiSeq 2500. TCR libraries were prepared with molecular barcoding, using unique molecular identifiers to normalize TCRbeta repertoire quantification. In-frame beta chains were kept once TCRdb had trimmed the public reads at Q25 with fastp and called clones with MiXCR. Records with the same CDR3 protein are collapsed into one entry carrying the most frequent genes and DNA. The sample records 900,000 or so distinct CDR3 sequences, less than 20% of which are singletons. Just under 5% of the sample is taken by the ten largest. Read against the paper, the sample's treatment or condition label means: allogeneic hematopoietic cell transplantation with graft depleted of TCRalphabeta T cells and CD19 B cells.

The sample in question was PBMCs, mostly from graft donor cells, obtained 360 days after TCRalphabeta/CD19-depleted stem cell transplant. These receptors all stem from a male patient between 5 and 17 years old who had a stem cell transplant for acute lymphoblastic leukemia, so the T cells may come from the graft donor.

The DNA of the CDR3 is TGTGCCAGCAGGCTAGCCAGACTAGCGGGATTCCGCACCCAAGAGACCCAGTACTTC. Translated, it gives CASRLARLAGFRTQETQYF. The chain joins TRBV28 to TRBJ2-5; TRBD2 aligns across 11 bases. The CDR3 is 19 residues long. The V gene's germline CDR1 is MDHEN and CDR2 SYDVKM. The ends lost 6 bases at V and 1 base at J; junction bases unmatched: 16.

This clonotype was counted between two and nine times. This chain connects TRBV5-1 to TRBJ2-6; D unresolved. Trimming stripped 0 bases from V and 0 bases from J, with 7 bases between. Germline loops: CDR1 SGHRS, CDR2 YFSETQ. The CDR3 length is 16 residues. The CDR3 region has the DNA TGCGCCAGCAGCTTGGAGGCCTTCTCTGGGGCCAACGTCCTGACTTTC. Its translation is CASSLEAFSGANVLTF.

This clonotype has only a few counts. The chain combines TRBV4-2 with TRBJ2-7, with D possibly matching TRBD2 (5 bases). Trimming shortened V by 4 bases and J by 3 bases, and 16 bases separated the two germline ends. From germline, CDR1 is LGHNA and CDR2 YNFKEQ. CDR3 length equals 15 residues. The CDR3 loop is CASSPFEGGNYEQYF. For the CDR3, the DNA is TGTGCCAGCAGCCCGTTTGAGGGTGGCAACTACGAGCAGTACTTC.

The chain recombines TRBV5-1 with TRBJ1-1; D is undetermined. Looked up from germline, CDR1 is SGHRS and CDR2 is YFSETQ. This CDR3 comprises 18 residues. V was pared by 1 base and J by 1 base, with 20 bases between. This chain's CDR3 is CASSLNWQLIYKNTEAFF. In nucleotides, the CDR3 is TGCGCCAGCAGCTTGAATTGGCAGCTAATATACAAGAACACTGAAGCTTTCTTT.

This clonotype was counted a few times. This chain uses TRBV9 with TRBJ1-1; weak D call: TRBD1 (5 bases). The CDR3 has 15 amino acids. Trimming cost V 2 bases and J 2 bases, with 13 bases left between them. CDR1 SGDLS and CDR2 YYNGEE come from the germline V gene. The CDR3 bases are TGTGCCAGCAGCGTCACCTCCGGGGCCAACACTGAAGCTTTCTTT. It is translated as CASSVTSGANTEAFF.

As to this clonotype: The junction does not match germline at one end; this may be a read error. The CDR3: CACSPLAGGAYEQYF. Here the CDR3 DNA reads TGTGCCTGTAGTCCCCTAGCGGGAGGAGCCTACGAGCAGTACTTC. The J gene is TRBJ2-7, the V gene TRBV19, with 11 bases that match TRBD2. CDR1 and CDR2 (germline): LNHDA, SQIVND (reference sequence). The CDR3 contains 15 residues.

In this sample, this clonotype turned up many times. V usage is TRBV25-1 and J usage is TRBJ2-5; TRBD2 matches at 12 bases. Trimming removed 8 bases from V and 6 bases from J; junction bases left unmatched: 16. The length of the CDR3 is 17 residues. CDR1 MGHDK and CDR2 SYGVNS come from the germline V gene. The CDR3 loop reads CASVPGSSGRVGKTQYF. The CDR3 DNA reads as TGTGCCAGCGTCCCCGGGTCTAGCGGGAGGGTTGGAAAGACCCAGTACTTC.

J is TRBJ2-2 and V is TRBV19, with D perhaps matching TRBD1 (6 bases). Trimming took off 3 bases at V and 0 bases at J, with 14 bases between the two ends. Germline assignment: CDR1 LNHDA and CDR2 SQIVND (reference sequence). The CDR3 runs 17 residues. CDR3 region: CASSIQSGETNTGELFF. CDR3 coding DNA: TGTGCCAGTAGTATTCAGTCAGGGGAAACGAACACCGGGGAGCTGTTTTTT.

V and J are TRBV27 and TRBJ2-1; D gene ambiguous. V was cut by 3 bases and J by 0 bases, with 12 bases left in between. Germline lookup yields CDR1 MNHEY and CDR2 SMNVEV (reference sequence). CDR3 size: 16 residues. The CDR3 sequence is CASSFAAPSSYNEQFF. CDR3 in DNA: TGTGCCAGCAGTTTCGCAGCGCCGAGCTCCTACAATGAGCAGTTCTTC.

This clonotype was seen only a few times. The rearrangement links TRBV7-9 to TRBJ1-5; D perhaps matches TRBD1 (6 bases). With 5 bases removed from V and 3 bases from J, the gap between germline ends came to 17 bases. The CDR3 extends over 16 amino acids. The germline gives CDR1 SEHNR, CDR2 FQNEAQ (reference sequence). The CDR3: CASSHTNGQNNQPQHF. Written as DNA, the CDR3 is TGTGCCAGCAGCCACACAAACGGACAGAACAATCAGCCCCAGCATTTT.

The chain is built from TRBV6-5 and TRBJ1-1, with no clear D. The V end was cut by 1 base, the J end by 1 base, with 10 bases between. Germline loops: CDR1 MNHEY, CDR2 SVGAGI. The CDR3 length is 15 residues. The CDR3 sequence is CASSYFVTGNTEAFF. In DNA, the CDR3 is TGTGCCAGCAGTTACTTTGTGACCGGGAACACTGAAGCTTTCTTT.

This clonotype was counted only a few times. CDR3 protein: CASSWDLGETQYF. The CDR3 bases are TGCGCCAGCAGCTGGGACTTAGGGGAGACCCAGTACTTC. The chain couples TRBV5-1 to TRBJ2-5, with D tentatively TRBD2 (6 bases). Germline CDR1 and CDR2: SGHRS and YFSETQ. Trimming stripped 3 bases from V and 5 bases from J, with 11 bases between. The CDR3 extends over 13 amino acids.

This clonotype was seen ten or more times. The chain uses TRBV12-3 or TRBV12-4 and TRBJ1-5; weak D call: TRBD1 (5 bases). The CDR3 is 13 amino acids. V was trimmed by 2 bases and J by 4 bases, leaving 6 bases between them. In DNA form, the CDR3 reads TGTGCCAGCAGTTTACAGGGTAATCAGCCCCAGCATTTT. The encoded protein is CASSLQGNQPQHF.

This clonotype was seen only a few times. The rearrangement joins TRBV5-1 to TRBJ1-1, with D tentatively TRBD1 (5 bases). Germline V gene sequence: CDR1 SGHRS, CDR2 YFSETQ. V shed 0 bases and J shed 6 bases, with 12 bases lying between them. This CDR3 has 14 amino acids. The CDR3, as DNA: TGCGCCAGCAGCTTGGACCCAGGGCGGGCTGAAGCTTTCTTT. Translated: CASSLDPGRAEAFF. Combining the CDR3 with reference TRBV5-1 and TRBJ1-1 gives the whole variable domain KAGVTQTPRYLIKTRGQQVTLSCSPISGHRSVSWYQQTPGQGLQFLFEYFSETQRNKGNFPGRFSGRQFSNSRSEMNVSTLELGDSALYLCASSLDPGRAEAFFGQGTRLTVV.

This clonotype has a count of ten or more. In DNA, the CDR3 is TGTGCCAGTTCATCGGGATTTACGCAGTATTTT. This gives the protein CASSSGFTQYF. The chain employs TRBV6-5 and TRBJ2-3, with a tentative D call TRBD2 (5 bases). There are 11 residues in the CDR3. The ends were cut back, 9 bases at V and 8 bases at J, with 12 bases in the middle. The germline V gene encodes CDR1 MNHEY and CDR2 SVGAGI.

The J gene is TRBJ2-7, the V gene TRBV12-3 or TRBV12-4; TRBD1 matches at 9 bases. V trimming: 6 bases; J trimming: 5 bases; junction bases outside the gene matches: 8. There are 14 residues in the CDR3. The CDR3 coding sequence is TGTGCCAGCAGGGGCGGGACAGGGCCCCACGAGCAGTACTTC. This translates into CASRGGTGPHEQYF.